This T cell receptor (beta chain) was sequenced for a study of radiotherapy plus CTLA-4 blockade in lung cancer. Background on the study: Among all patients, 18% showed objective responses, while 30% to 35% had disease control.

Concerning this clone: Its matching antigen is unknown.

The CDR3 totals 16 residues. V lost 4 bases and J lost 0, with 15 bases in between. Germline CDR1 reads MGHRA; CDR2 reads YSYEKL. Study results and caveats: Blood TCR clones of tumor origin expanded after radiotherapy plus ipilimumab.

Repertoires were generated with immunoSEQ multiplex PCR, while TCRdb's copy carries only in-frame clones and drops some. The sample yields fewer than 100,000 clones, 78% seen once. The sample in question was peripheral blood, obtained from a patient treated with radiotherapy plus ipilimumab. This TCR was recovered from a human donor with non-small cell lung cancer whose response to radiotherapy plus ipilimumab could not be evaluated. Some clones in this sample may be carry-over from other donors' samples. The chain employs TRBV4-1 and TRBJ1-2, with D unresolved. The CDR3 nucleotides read TGCGCCAGCAGCCCGATTCCCGGGGAGGCTAACTATGGCTACACCTTC. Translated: CASSPIPGEANYGYTF.